The 22 T cell receptor beta chains given below trace back to one sample, sequenced in a study of monozygotic twins with inflammatory bowel disease. TCRdb derives one entry per CDR3 protein from the 5' RACE reads, leaving out DNA. The listing contains around 150,000 distinct CDR3 sequences. The sequenced material came from blood. All receptors derive from a human donor with ulcerative colitis or Crohn's disease, or a healthy co-twin of an affected twin (not recorded which).

The CDR3 reads CASRDRVRNQPQHF. This rearrangement joins TRBV19 to TRBJ1-5; the TRBD1 assignment by TCRdb is unverifiable without DNA. This CDR3 has 14 amino acids. The germline CDR1 and CDR2 sequences are LNHDA and SQIVND (reference sequence). Together with reference TRBV19 and TRBJ1-5, the CDR3 gives the full variable domain: DGGITQSPKYLFRKEGQNVTLSCEQNLNHDAMYWYRQDPGQGLRLIYYSQIVNDFQKGDIAEGYSVSREKKESFPLTVTSAQKNPTAFYLCASRDRVRNQPQHFGDGTRLSIL.

V gene TRBV7-2 combines with J gene TRBJ2-7. The germline V gene encodes CDR1 SGHTA and CDR2 FQGNSA. The CDR3 totals 15 residues. The CDR3 sequence: CASSLVRGNPYEQYF.

The CDR3 reads CASSVGQGADTQYF. The rearrangement uses TRBV5-1 and TRBJ2-3. This CDR3 comprises 14 residues. Germline-derived CDR1 and CDR2 are SGHRS and YFSETQ.

The J gene is TRBJ2-2, the V gene TRBV7-8; with no DNA, the TCRdb D assignment of TRBD1 cannot be verified. CDR1 SGHVS and CDR2 FQNEAQ come from the germline V gene. This CDR3 has 14 residues. CDR3 in amino acids: CASSRDRGRGELFF.

V gene TRBV2 combines with J gene TRBJ1-1; TCRdb gives TRBD1 as the D gene, but with no DNA this cannot be confirmed. There are 15 residues in the CDR3. Germline lookup yields CDR1 SNHLY and CDR2 FYNNEI. CDR3 sequence reads: CASSETGTGVAQAFF.

J is TRBJ2-5 and V is TRBV20-1. Per the germline V gene, CDR1 is DFQATT and CDR2 is SNEGSKA (reference sequence). The CDR3 has 13 residues. This chain's CDR3 is CSPEEAFQETQYF.

CDR3 in amino acids: CASSFELAGGFSYEQYF. The genes are TRBV5-6 and TRBJ2-7; TCRdb lists TRBD2, though no DNA is available to test this call. In germline, CDR1 is SGHDT, CDR2 YYEEEE. CDR3 length: 17 residues. Full variable domain (missing parts from reference TRBV5-6 and TRBJ2-7): DAGVTQSPTHLIKTRGQQVTLRCSPKSGHDTVSWYQQALGQGPQFIFQYYEEEERQRGNFPDRFSGHQFPNYSSELNVNALLLGDSALYLCASSFELAGGFSYEQYFGPGTRLTVT.

The chain combines TRBV19 with TRBJ1-5. Germline loops: CDR1 LNHDA, CDR2 SQIVND (reference sequence). CDR3 length: 14 residues. The CDR3: CASSIGGEGQPQHF.

This rearrangement joins TRBV30 to TRBJ1-4; TCRdb's assignment of TRBD1 cannot be checked, as there is no DNA. Germline CDR1 reads GTSNPN; CDR2 reads SVGIG (reference sequence). This CDR3 is 14 amino acids long. This CDR3 reads CAWSTTGGDEKLFF.

V gene TRBV6-2 or TRBV6-3 combines with J gene TRBJ2-2; the D call of TRBD1 rests on TCRdb alone, since no DNA is present to check it. CDR1 MNHEY and CDR2 SVGEGT come from the germline V gene. The CDR3 length is 14 residues. Here the CDR3 reads CASLLGQRTGELFF.

CDR3 loop: CSARVHVTGTREGEQFF. The rearrangement uses TRBV20-1 and TRBJ2-1; TCRdb's assignment of TRBD2 cannot be checked, as there is no DNA. This CDR3 has 17 residues. Germline-derived CDR1 and CDR2 are DFQATT and SNEGSKA (reference sequence).

The chain links TRBV12-3 or TRBV12-4 to TRBJ1-1; the D call of TRBD1 rests on TCRdb alone, since no DNA is present to check it. The CDR3 contains 11 residues. The CDR3 spells CASSPGSEAFF.

The CDR3 loop is CASGYSGRKKSSYNEQFF. V is TRBV2 and J is TRBJ2-1; TCRdb returns TRBD2, unconfirmable since there is no DNA. The CDR3 has 18 residues. Germline V lookup: CDR1 SNHLY, CDR2 FYNNEI.

This chain connects TRBV15 to TRBJ2-5; no DNA is available, so the TRBD2 call from TCRdb remains unchecked. Germline loops: CDR1 LNHNV, CDR2 YYDKDF (reference sequence). The length of the CDR3 is 15 residues. The CDR3 reads CATSRDQEGRETQYF.

This chain connects TRBV5-1 to TRBJ2-1; as DNA is missing, the TRBD2 call by TCRdb cannot be tested. Germline CDR1 is SGHRS and CDR2 is YFSETQ. This CDR3 region has 14 residues. The CDR3 spells CASSAGGPRNEQFF.

The gene calls are TRBV6-5 and TRBJ2-1; TCRdb outputs TRBD2, but without DNA this stays unchecked. The CDR3 covers 16 residues. Per germline, CDR1 MNHEY and CDR2 SVGAGI. CDR3 sequence: CASSYDRAPGSDEQFF.

V gene TRBV19 combines with J gene TRBJ2-4; checking the TCRdb D call of TRBD1 is not possible without DNA. The germline V gene has CDR1 LNHDA and CDR2 SQIVND (reference sequence). CDR3 size: 14 residues. The CDR3 sequence is CASGPGTGKNIQYF.

The rearrangement joins TRBV29-1 to TRBJ2-6. Germline V gives CDR1 SQVTM, CDR2 ANQGSEA. The CDR3 is made up of 14 amino acids. The CDR3 loop is CSVAGVSGANVLTF. Full variable domain (rest looked up from reference TRBV29-1 and TRBJ2-6): SAVISQKPSRDICQRGTSLTIQCQVDSQVTMMFWYRQQPGQSLTLIATANQGSEATYESGFVIDKFPISRPNLTFSTLTVSNMSPEDSSIYLCSVAGVSGANVLTFGAGSRLTVL.

The chain is built from TRBV5-1 and TRBJ1-1. From germline, CDR1 is SGHRS and CDR2 YFSETQ. This CDR3 is 14 amino acids long. CDR3 sequence: CASSLYGRNTEAFF.

CDR3 in amino acids: CAGTGSDSYGYTF. The chain uses TRBV28 and TRBJ1-2; TCRdb's D call of TRBD1 is untestable without DNA. The germline V gene has CDR1 MDHEN and CDR2 SYDVKM. The CDR3 spans 13 residues.

The CDR3 protein is CASSLAPVEQYF. The chain links TRBV7-2 to TRBJ2-7. In germline, CDR1 is SGHTA, CDR2 FQGNSA. The CDR3 has 12 amino acids.

The chain joins TRBV6-2 or TRBV6-3 to TRBJ2-3; the D call of TRBD2 rests on TCRdb alone, since no DNA is present to check it. The CDR3 runs 16 residues. From germline, CDR1 is MNHEY and CDR2 SVGEGT. This chain's CDR3 is CASTLLAGGSTDTQYF.